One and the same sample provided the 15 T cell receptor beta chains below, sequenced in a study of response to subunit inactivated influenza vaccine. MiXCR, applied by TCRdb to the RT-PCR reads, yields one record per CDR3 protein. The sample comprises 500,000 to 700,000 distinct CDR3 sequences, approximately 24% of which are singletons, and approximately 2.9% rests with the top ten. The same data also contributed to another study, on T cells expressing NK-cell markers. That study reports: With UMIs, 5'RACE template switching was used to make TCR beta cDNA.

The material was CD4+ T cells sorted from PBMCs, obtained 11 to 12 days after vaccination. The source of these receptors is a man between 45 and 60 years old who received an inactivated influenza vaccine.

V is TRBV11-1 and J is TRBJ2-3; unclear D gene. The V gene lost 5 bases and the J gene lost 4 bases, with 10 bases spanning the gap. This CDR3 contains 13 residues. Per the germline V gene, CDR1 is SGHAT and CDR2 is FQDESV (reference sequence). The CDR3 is CASSVITADTQYF. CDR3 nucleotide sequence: TGTGCCAGCAGCGTAATTACAGCAGATACGCAGTATTTT.

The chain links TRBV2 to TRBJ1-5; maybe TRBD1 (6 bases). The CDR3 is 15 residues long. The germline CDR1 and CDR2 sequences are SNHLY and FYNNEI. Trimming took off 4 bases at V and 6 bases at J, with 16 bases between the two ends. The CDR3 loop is CASSGLGARGQPQHF. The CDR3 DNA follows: TGTGCCAGCAGTGGTCTGGGGGCAAGGGGTCAGCCCCAGCATTTT.

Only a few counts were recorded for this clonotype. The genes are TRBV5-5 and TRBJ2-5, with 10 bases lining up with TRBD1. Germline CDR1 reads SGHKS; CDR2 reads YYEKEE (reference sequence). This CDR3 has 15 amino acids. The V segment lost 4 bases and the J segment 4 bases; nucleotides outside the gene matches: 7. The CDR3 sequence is CASSSDRGRGETQYF. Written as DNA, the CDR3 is TGTGCCAGCAGCAGTGACAGGGGGCGTGGAGAGACCCAGTACTTC.

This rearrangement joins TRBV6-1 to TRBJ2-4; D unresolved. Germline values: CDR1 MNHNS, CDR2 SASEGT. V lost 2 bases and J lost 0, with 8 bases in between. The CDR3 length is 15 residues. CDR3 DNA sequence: TGTGCCAGCAGTGAAATAACCCAAGCCAAAAACATTCAGTACTTC. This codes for CASSEITQAKNIQYF.

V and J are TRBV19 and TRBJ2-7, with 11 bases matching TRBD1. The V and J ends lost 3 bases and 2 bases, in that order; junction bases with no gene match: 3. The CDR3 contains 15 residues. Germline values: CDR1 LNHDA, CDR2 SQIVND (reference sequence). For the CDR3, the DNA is TGTGCCAGTAGTATCTCGGGACAGGGGGCCTACGAGCAGTACTTC. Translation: CASSISGQGAYEQYF.

CDR3 residues: CAISGGRGTEAFF. The CDR3 region has the DNA TGTGCCATCTCAGGTGGCAGGGGCACTGAAGCTTTCTTT. This chain joins TRBV10-3 and TRBJ1-1; TRBD1 might be the D (6 bases). V gave up 8 bases and J gave up 4 bases, with 14 bases separating them. This CDR3 has 13 residues. Germline V gene data show CDR1 as ENHRY and CDR2 as SYGVKD.

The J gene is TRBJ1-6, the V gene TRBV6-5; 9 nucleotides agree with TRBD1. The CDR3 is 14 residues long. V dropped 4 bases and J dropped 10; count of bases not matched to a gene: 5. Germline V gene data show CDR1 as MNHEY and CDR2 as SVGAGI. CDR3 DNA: TGTGCCAGCAGTTCCGGGACAGGGTTCTCACCCCTCCACTTT. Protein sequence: CASSSGTGFSPLHF.

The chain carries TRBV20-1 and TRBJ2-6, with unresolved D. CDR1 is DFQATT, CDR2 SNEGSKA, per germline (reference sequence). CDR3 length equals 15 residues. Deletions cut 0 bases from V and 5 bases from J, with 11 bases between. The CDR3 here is CSARDGRHRANVLTF. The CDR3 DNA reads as TGCAGTGCTAGAGATGGGCGGCATAGGGCCAACGTCCTGACTTTC.

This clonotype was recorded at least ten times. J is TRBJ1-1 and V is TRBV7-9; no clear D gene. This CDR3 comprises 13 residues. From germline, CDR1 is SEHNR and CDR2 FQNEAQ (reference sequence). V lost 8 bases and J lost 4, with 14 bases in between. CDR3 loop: CASGQMGGTEAFF. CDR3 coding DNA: TGTGCCAGCGGGCAGATGGGCGGCACTGAAGCTTTCTTT.

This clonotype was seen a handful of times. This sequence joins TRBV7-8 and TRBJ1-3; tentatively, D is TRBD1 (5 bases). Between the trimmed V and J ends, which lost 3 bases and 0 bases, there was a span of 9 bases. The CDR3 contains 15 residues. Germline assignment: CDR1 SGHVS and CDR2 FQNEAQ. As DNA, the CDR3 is TGTGCCAGCAGCTTGGGGGAGCGCTCTGGAAACACCATATATTTT. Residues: CASSLGERSGNTIYF.

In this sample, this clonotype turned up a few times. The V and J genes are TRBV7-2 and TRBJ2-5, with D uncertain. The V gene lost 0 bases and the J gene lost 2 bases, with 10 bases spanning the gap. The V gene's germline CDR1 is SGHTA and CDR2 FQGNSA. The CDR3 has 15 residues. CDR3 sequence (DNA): TGTGCCAGCAGCTTAGCGCTGGCCTCTCAAGAGACCCAGTACTTC. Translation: CASSLALASQETQYF.

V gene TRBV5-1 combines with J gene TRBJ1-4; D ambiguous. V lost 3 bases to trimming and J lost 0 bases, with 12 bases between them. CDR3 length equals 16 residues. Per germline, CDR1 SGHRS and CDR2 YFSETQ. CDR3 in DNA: TGCGCCAGCAGCTCCGGCGGCTCTGCAACTAATGAAAAACTGTTTTTT. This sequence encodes CASSSGGSATNEKLFF.

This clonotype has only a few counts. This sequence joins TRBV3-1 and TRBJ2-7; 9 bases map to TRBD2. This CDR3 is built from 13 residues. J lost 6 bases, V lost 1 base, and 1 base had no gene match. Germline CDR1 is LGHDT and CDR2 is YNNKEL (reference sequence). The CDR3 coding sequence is TGTGCCAGCAGCCAAGTAGCGGGGGCCGAGCAGTACTTC. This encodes CASSQVAGAEQYF.

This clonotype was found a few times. This CDR3 is CASSQGESGLAGDYEQYF. The CDR3 coding sequence is TGCGCCAGCAGCCAAGGCGAGTCGGGACTAGCGGGGGACTACGAGCAGTACTTC. This chain connects TRBV4-1 to TRBJ2-7; TRBD2 agrees at 14 bases. The CDR3 is 18 amino acids. CDR1 is MGHRA and CDR2 is YSYEKL in the germline V gene. Trimming at V came to 1 base and at J to 3 bases, leaving 8 bases not matched to a gene.

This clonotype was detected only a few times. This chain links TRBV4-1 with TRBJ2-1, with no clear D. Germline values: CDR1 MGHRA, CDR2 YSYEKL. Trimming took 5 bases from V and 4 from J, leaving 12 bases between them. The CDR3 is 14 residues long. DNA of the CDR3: TGCGCCAGCAGCTCAGAAACGGATTACAATGAGCAGTTCTTC. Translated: CASSSETDYNEQFF.